The clone carrying this TCR beta chain was observed many times. The sample belongs to a study of early T cells in non-severe SARS-CoV-2 infection. Trimming took off 6 bases at V and 4 bases at J, with 18 bases between the two ends. This CDR3 has 16 residues. Germline assignment: CDR1 KGHSH and CDR2 LQKENI. TCRdb fed the 5' RACE reads into MiXCR, producing one record per CDR3 protein. The sample includes roughly 25,000 distinct CDR3 sequences, about 4% of them seen just once. Sample: whole blood. This rearrangement joins TRBV18 to TRBJ2-2, with D possibly TRBD2 on 5 matching bases. The clonotype originates from an adult who was a healthcare worker with PCR-confirmed SARS-CoV-2 infection or an uninfected control (not recorded which). This CDR3 reads CASSLPGSPATGELFF. CDR3 DNA sequence: TGTGCCAGCTCCCTACCGGGGTCTCCGGCCACCGGGGAGCTGTTTTTT.